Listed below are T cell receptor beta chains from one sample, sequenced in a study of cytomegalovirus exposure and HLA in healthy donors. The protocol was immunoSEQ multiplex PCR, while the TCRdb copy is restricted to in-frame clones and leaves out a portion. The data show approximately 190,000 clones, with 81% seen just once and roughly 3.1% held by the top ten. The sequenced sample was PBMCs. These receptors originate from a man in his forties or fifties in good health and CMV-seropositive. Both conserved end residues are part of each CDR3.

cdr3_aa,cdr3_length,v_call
CASSLFRGGSNQPQHF,16,TRBV28
CASSYKAGGHGYTF,14,TRBV6-5
CASTQRRGADTQYF,14,TRBV6-5
CASSHKNLPGTDVTDTQYF,19,TRBV19
CASSVPGHNQPQHF,14,TRBV10-2
CASSLDGLANEKLFF,15,TRBV7-9
CASSLKQGAVQPQHF,15,TRBV7-8
CASSLDSVGELFF,13,TRBV7-9
CSVDREAGEAFF,12,TRBV29-1
CASSLGGPQETQYF,14,TRBV7-9
CASSLSPSTGQYF,13,TRBV7-8
CASSQGTASTDTQYF,15,TRBV7-9
CASSLAARGEQPQHF,15,TRBV5-4
CSVARVNPYSNQPQHF,16,TRBV29-1
CASSLSGSRYEQFF,14,TRBV28
CAWDFRDRDYSPLHF,15,TRBV30
CASSIGFAGRNNEQFF,16,TRBV19
CASSPRLADTDTQYF,15,TRBV7-6
CAISESIGTGGNQPQHF,17,TRBV10-3
CASSTGISYEQYF,13,TRBV28
CASSFGGRTETQYF,14,TRBV5-6
CASSPGLAGTDTQYF,15,TRBV11-3
CSVSVDSYSNQPQHF,15,TRBV29-1
CASRPLATSSYNEQFF,16,TRBV6-4
CASVWQGEAFF,11,TRBV5-4
CVSSPRGGTSTDTQYF,16,TRBV18